Listed below are T cell receptor beta chains from one sample, sequenced in a study of T cell responses to AZD1222 COVID-19 vaccine. Sequenced by immunoSEQ multiplex PCR; TCRdb stores in-frame clones only, minus some. The sample yields about 170,000 clones, 75% to 90% seen once. The sample here was peripheral blood, taken on day 0 of AZD1222 vaccination. The source of these receptors is an adult in good health. Both conserved end residues are part of each CDR3. The D gene is left open where the match is weak. Some rows have no size entry. The others give once, few or many, or a class for an expanded clone.

j_call d_call v_call clone_size cdr3_nt cdr3_aa
TRBJ1-6 - TRBV6-1 few TGTGCCAGCAGTGAGCCCGGGGATGCCTATAATTCACCCCTCCACTTT CASSEPGDAYNSPLHF
TRBJ1-4 - TRBV18 - TGTGCCAGCTCACGACCCGGGCCCAATGAAAAACTGTTTTTT CASSRPGPNEKLFF
TRBJ1-2 - TRBV14 - TGTGCCAGCAGCCAAGGGAGGTTCTATGGCTACACCTTC CASSQGRFYGYTF
TRBJ2-6 - TRBV21-1 - TGTGCCAGCAGCAAAACCGGGACGGTGAAATCTGGGGCCAACGTCCTGACTTTC CASSKTGTVKSGANVLTF
TRBJ1-6 - TRBV6-5 once TGTGCCAGCAGTTACGGCAGATCGGGATCACCCCTCCACTTT CASSYGRSGSPLHF
TRBJ1-2 TRBD1 TRBV5-1 - TGCGCCAGCACCCTGACAGGGAACTATGGCTACACCTTC CASTLTGNYGYTF
TRBJ2-5 TRBD1 TRBV29-1 - TGCAGCGCCACAGGGGGCGTCGGGACCCAGTACTTC CSATGGVGTQYF
TRBJ1-1 - TRBV6-2/TRBV6-3 once TGTGCCAGCAGTTATTTCCAGGAAGGGGGGAGAGCTTTCTTT CASSYFQEGGRAFF
TRBJ2-5 - TRBV5-6 - TGTGCCAGCAGCTGGCAGGGACAGACCCAGTACTTC CASSWQGQTQYF
TRBJ1-2 - TRBV6-6 once TGTGCCAGCAGTTACGGGCCAAACTATGGCTACACCTTC CASSYGPNYGYTF
TRBJ2-3 TRBD1 TRBV28 once TGTGCCAGCACGTCTTCCGGGACAGGGGCTAGCACAGATACGCAGTATTTT CASTSSGTGASTDTQYF
TRBJ1-2 - TRBV7-2 - TGTGCCAGCAGCCCTTCCCACGGGGCAGGGGAAAGGGGCTACACCTTC CASSPSHGAGERGYTF
TRBJ2-5 TRBD2 TRBV19 - TGTGCCAGTAGTGCCCCGGGCGGGGGGGCCGAAGAGACCCAGTACTTC CASSAPGGGAEETQYF
TRBJ2-2 TRBD1 TRBV7-2 - TGTGCCAGCAGCCGGACAGGGGTCCCCGGGGAGCTGTTTTTT CASSRTGVPGELFF
TRBJ2-3 - TRBV10-3 - TGTGCCATCAGTGAGTCGCCCCCAGGGCGGGAAGATACGCAGTATTTT CAISESPPGREDTQYF
TRBJ2-2 - TRBV5-5 few TGTGCCAGCAGCTTGGGGGTTGCACCGACCGGGGAGCTGTTTTTT CASSLGVAPTGELFF
TRBJ1-1 - TRBV6-2/TRBV6-3 - TGTGCCAGCAGTCAGCACGCAGGGAACGGTTACACTGAAGCTTTCTTT CASSQHAGNGYTEAFF
TRBJ1-2 - TRBV11-2 - TGTGCCAGCAGCTCCTCACTCAGCTATGGCTACACCTTC CASSSSLSYGYTF
TRBJ2-1 - TRBV19 - TGTGCCAGTAGTCGGGGATGGACAGCCGGCGGCAATGAGCAGTTCTTC CASSRGWTAGGNEQFF
TRBJ2-7 TRBD2 TRBV6-6 - TGTGCCAGCAGTTCTCTAGCGGGGGCCTACGAGCAGTACTTC CASSSLAGAYEQYF
TRBJ2-5 - TRBV10-3 - TGTGCCATCAGTGAGTCTGAGTCCGCGTCCCATTTGGGGACCCAGTACTTC CAISESESASHLGTQYF
TRBJ2-1 TRBD2 TRBV7-3 - TGTGCCAGCAGCTTAGGCCCTAGCGGGGGGTACAATGAGCAGTTCTTC CASSLGPSGGYNEQFF
TRBJ2-7 TRBD2 TRBV11-2 - TGTGCCAGCAGCTTGGAGCGGGGGGCCTCCTACGAGCAGTACTTC CASSLERGASYEQYF
TRBJ1-5 - TRBV2 - TGTGCCAGCAGTGAAGGTCGGGCCCAGCCCCAGCATTTT CASSEGRAQPQHF
TRBJ2-7 - TRBV7-9 - TGTGCCAGCAGCTTAGGTGTCTCCTACGAGCAGTACTTC CASSLGVSYEQYF
TRBJ2-5 TRBD2 TRBV3-1/TRBV3-2 - TGTGCCAGCAGCCGTCGAGCGGGGGGGCTCGAAGAGACCCAGTACTTC CASSRRAGGLEETQYF
TRBJ2-3 TRBD2 TRBV9 - TGTGCCAGCAGCGTTGGCGGGGGTCGCACAGATACGCAGTATTTT CASSVGGGRTDTQYF
TRBJ1-4 - TRBV5-8 - TGTGCCAGCAGCTCAACAGGGAGGAGGGATGAAAAACTGTTTTTT CASSSTGRRDEKLFF
TRBJ1-1 - TRBV6-5 - TGTGCCAGCAGTTGGGACCTCGGAGGGAACACTGAAGCTTTCTTT CASSWDLGGNTEAFF
TRBJ1-1 - TRBV27 - TGTGCCAGCAGTTATAGTTTTGACAGAGCGACAACTGAAGCTTTCTTT CASSYSFDRATTEAFF
TRBJ1-4 - TRBV7-6 - TGTGCCAGCAGCCCGATGGTCGGGGGCCCCCAGGAAAAACTGTTTTTT CASSPMVGGPQEKLFF
TRBJ2-5 TRBD1 TRBV7-3 - TGTGCCAGCAGCCGACAGGGGGGCGGCCAAGAGACCCAGTACTTC CASSRQGGGQETQYF
TRBJ1-4 TRBD1 TRBV27 - TGTGCCAGCAGTCGGATCCGGCCACAGGGGAATGAAAAACTGTTTTTT CASSRIRPQGNEKLFF
TRBJ1-5 - TRBV6-2/TRBV6-3 once TGTGCCAGCAGTTACTCTGCGAGCAATCAGCCCCAGCATTTT CASSYSASNQPQHF